The 15 T cell receptor beta chains in this list originate from one sample, sequenced in a study of T cell responses to AZD1222 COVID-19 vaccine. Using immunoSEQ multiplex PCR, the repertoire was profiled, and TCRdb retains in-frame clones only, with some absent. The table has approximately 190,000 clones, approximately 90% seen once; the top ten hold 3.6%. The sample consisted of peripheral blood, taken 28 days after the second dose of the MenACWY control vaccine. These receptors were obtained from an adult who received the MenACWY meningococcal vaccine as a control.

The rearrangement joins TRBV11-3 to TRBJ2-5; 7 bases map to TRBD2. The V gene end was trimmed by 9 bases and the J gene end by 5 bases; junction bases not matched to a gene: 15. The CDR3 contains 15 residues. Germline V CDR1 and CDR2: SGHNT, YENEEA. The CDR3 coding sequence is TGTGCCAGTCCCTGGGTAGGGGAGGGAATGGAGACCCAGTACTTC. It translates to CASPWVGEGMETQYF.

V usage is TRBV27 and J usage is TRBJ1-2; TRBD1 matches at 8 bases. The trim removed 6 bases at V and 8 bases at J, leaving 5 bases unmatched. The CDR3 sequence is 12 residues long. Germline-derived CDR1 and CDR2 are MNHEY and SMNVEV (reference sequence). The CDR3 coding sequence is TGTGCCAGCAGGACAGGGGTAAGAGGCTACACCTTC. Translating it yields CASRTGVRGYTF.

With regard to this clone: One junction end disagrees with the germline gene, perhaps due to a read error. The rearrangement links TRBV5-6 to TRBJ2-5, with TRBD2 matching over 16 bases. This CDR3 has 18 residues. Germline V gene sequence: CDR1 SGHDT, CDR2 YYEEEE. The CDR3 sequence: CASSLGLAGGLVLETQYF. For the CDR3, the DNA is TGTGCCAGCAGTTTGGGACTAGCGGGAGGGCTTGTCTTAGAGACCCAGTACTTC.

This chain joins TRBV7-9 and TRBJ2-1; D possibly corresponds to TRBD2 (6 bases). Germline CDR1 is SEHNR and CDR2 is FQNEAQ (reference sequence). There are 13 residues in the CDR3. V was shortened by 5 bases and J by 6 bases, with 11 bases between the two germline ends. CDR3 nucleotide sequence: TGTGCCAGCAGCCCGCCGGGGGTCAATGAGCAGTTCTTC. Translating gives CASSPPGVNEQFF.

The chain joins TRBV27 to TRBJ2-1; 11 bases line up with TRBD2. From germline, CDR1 is MNHEY and CDR2 SMNVEV (reference sequence). After removal of 4 bases from V and 10 bases from J, the junction contained 9 bases not matched to a gene. The CDR3 contains 15 residues. The DNA for the CDR3 is TGTGCCAGCAGTTACACCTGGACTAGCGGGCGCGAGCAGTTCTTC. This codes for CASSYTWTSGREQFF.

A remark on this clone: Other DNA sequences in this sample translate to the same CDR3. The chain has TRBV18 and TRBJ2-5; D is uncertain. Trimming pared 2 bases from V and 3 bases from J, leaving 1 base between. CDR1 and CDR2 from the germline V gene are KGHSH and LQKENI. CDR3 length: 11 residues. Here the CDR3 reads CASSPKETQYF. For the CDR3, the DNA is TGTGCCAGCTCACCAAAAGAGACCCAGTACTTC.

This chain links TRBV30 with TRBJ1-6; D is uncertain. The V and J ends lost 3 bases and 6 bases respectively, with 9 bases between them. This CDR3 comprises 13 residues. Germline V gene lookup returns CDR1 GTSNPN and CDR2 SVGIG (reference sequence). CDR3 loop: CAWSSGPNSPLHF. The CDR3 DNA reads TGTGCCTGGAGCTCGGGCCCTAATTCACCCCTCCACTTT.

This clone was detected a few times. The chain carries TRBV7-8 and TRBJ1-1; a possible D gene is TRBD1 (6 bases). V shed 5 bases and J shed 5 bases, with 15 bases lying between them. This CDR3 has 14 residues. Germline CDR1 is SGHVS and CDR2 is FQNEAQ. The CDR3 spells CASSLRQGLTEAFF. The CDR3 region has the DNA TGTGCCAGCAGCCTAAGGCAGGGGCTGACTGAAGCTTTCTTT.

This clone occurred once. The chain carries TRBV27 and TRBJ1-5; D is unresolved. The CDR3 has 15 amino acids. V lost 6 bases and J 2 bases, leaving 14 bases between the germline ends. Germline assignment: CDR1 MNHEY and CDR2 SMNVEV (reference sequence). Here the CDR3 reads CASSSGGSGNQPQHF. The CDR3 nucleotides are TGTGCCAGCAGCTCCGGAGGCTCTGGCAATCAGCCCCAGCATTTT.

The chain couples TRBV9 to TRBJ2-1; possibly TRBD2 for D (6 bases). The germline V and J ends were trimmed by 3 bases and 3 bases, with 13 bases remaining between them. The germline CDR1 and CDR2 sequences are SGDLS and YYNGEE. The CDR3 has 15 residues. The DNA of the CDR3 is TGTGCCAGCAGCGCTCCCGGGACTGTCTACAATGAGCAGTTCTTC. It translates to CASSAPGTVYNEQFF. Filled out from reference TRBV9 and TRBJ2-1, the complete variable domain reads DSGVTQTPKHLITATGQRVTLRCSPRSGDLSVYWYQQSLDQGLQFLIQYYNGEERAKGNILERFSAQQFPDLHSELNLSSLELGDSALYFCASSAPGTVYNEQFFGPGTRLTVL.

This clone was detected only a few times. The rearrangement links TRBV29-1 to TRBJ1-4, with D tentatively TRBD1 (5 bases). The V gene lost 7 bases and the J gene lost 10 bases, with 13 bases spanning the gap. CDR3 length: 11 residues. Per germline, CDR1 SQVTM and CDR2 ANQGSEA. CDR3 coding DNA: TGCAGCGCCGAAGGTGGGGGAAAACTGTTTTTT. Protein: CSAEGGGKLFF.

The rearrangement joins TRBV4-1 to TRBJ2-3; the match to TRBD2 covers 8 bases. The CDR3 contains 14 residues. V was clipped by 3 bases and J by 14 bases; unmatched bases: 13. Germline values: CDR1 MGHRA, CDR2 YSYEKL. The CDR3 is CASSHNEAGAQGYF. The CDR3 bases are TGCGCCAGCAGCCACAACGAAGCGGGAGCCCAGGGGTATTTT.

V usage is TRBV6-2 or TRBV6-3 and J usage is TRBJ2-7; D unresolved. Germline values: CDR1 MNHEY, CDR2 SVGEGT. This CDR3 has 16 amino acids. Between the trimmed V and J ends, which lost 2 bases and 0 bases, there was a span of 14 bases. The DNA for the CDR3 is TGTGCCAGCAGTTACCTCCGACCCAGGAGCTCCTACGAGCAGTACTTC. Encoded protein: CASSYLRPRSSYEQYF.

Here the CDR3 DNA reads TGCAGCGGTCGGGACAGTAGGACTGAAGCTTTCTTT. Protein product: CSGRDSRTEAFF. The V call is TRBV29-1, the J call TRBJ1-1; 7 bases align to TRBD1. Germline loops: CDR1 SQVTM, CDR2 ANQGSEA. The CDR3 covers 12 residues. Germline trimming cut 7 bases from V and 5 bases from J; bases unmatched to any gene: 7.

The J gene is TRBJ1-5, the V gene TRBV2, with no clear D. The CDR3 extends over 15 amino acids. Deletions cut 6 bases from V and 0 bases from J, with 12 bases between. CDR1 is SNHLY and CDR2 is FYNNEI in the germline V gene. CDR3 bases: TGTGCCAGCAGGCGGGCAGACTATAGCAATCAGCCCCAGCATTTT. Translated, it gives CASRRADYSNQPQHF.